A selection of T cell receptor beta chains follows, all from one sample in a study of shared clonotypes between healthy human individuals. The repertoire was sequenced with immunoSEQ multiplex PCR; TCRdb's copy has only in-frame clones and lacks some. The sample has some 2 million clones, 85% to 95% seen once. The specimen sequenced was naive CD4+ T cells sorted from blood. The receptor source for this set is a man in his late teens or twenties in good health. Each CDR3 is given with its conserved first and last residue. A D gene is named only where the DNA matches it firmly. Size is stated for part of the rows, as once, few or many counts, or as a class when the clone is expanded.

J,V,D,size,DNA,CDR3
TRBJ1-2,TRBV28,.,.,TGTGCCAGCAGAGGCCAGGGGATTAATGGCTACACCTTC,CASRGQGINGYTF
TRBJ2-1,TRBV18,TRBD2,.,TGTGCCAGCTCACCCGGACTAGCGGGATTGGGTGAGCAGTTCTTC,CASSPGLAGLGEQFF
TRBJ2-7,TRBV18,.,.,TGTGCCAGCTCAAGAGCAAGCGGAGAGCACTACGAGCAGTACTTC,CASSRASGEHYEQYF
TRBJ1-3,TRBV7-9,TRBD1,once,TGTGCCAGCAGCTTAGGAGGGGGCCCCACAGCCGGAAACACCATATATTTT,CASSLGGGPTAGNTIYF
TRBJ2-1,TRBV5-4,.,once,TGTGCCAGCAGCTCCCCCGGGACCCCCCTGGAGTTCTTC,CASSSPGTPLEFF
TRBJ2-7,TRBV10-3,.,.,TGTGCCATCAGTCGCGGGGTTTCCTACGAGCAGTACTTC,CAISRGVSYEQYF
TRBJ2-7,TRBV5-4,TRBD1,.,TGTGCCAGCGGAAAACTGGGACAGAACCTACCCGAGCAGTACTTC,CASGKLGQNLPEQYF
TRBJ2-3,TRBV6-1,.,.,TGTGCCAGCAGCGTCCTTGACTATACGCAGTATTTT,CASSVLDYTQYF
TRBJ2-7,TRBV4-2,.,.,TGTGCCAGCAGCCGTCGAAGGGAGTCCTACGAGCAGTACTTC,CASSRRRESYEQYF
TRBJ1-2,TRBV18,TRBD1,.,TGTGCCAGCTCACCCCGGGACAGGGGGTTTGGCTACACCTTC,CASSPRDRGFGYTF
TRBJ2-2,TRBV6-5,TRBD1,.,TGTGCCAGCCGTGAACAGGGGCCCGGGGAGCTGTTTTTT,CASREQGPGELFF
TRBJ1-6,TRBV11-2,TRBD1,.,TGTGCCAGCAGCTATGGACAGGGGAGTTCACCCCTCCACTTT,CASSYGQGSSPLHF
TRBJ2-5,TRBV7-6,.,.,TGTGCCAGCAGCTTCCAAGCGGGAAGGGGGGAGACCCAGTACTTC,CASSFQAGRGETQYF
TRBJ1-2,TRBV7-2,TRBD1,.,TGTGCCAGCAGCTTGGGACAGCTTCGTGACTATGGCTACACCTTC,CASSLGQLRDYGYTF
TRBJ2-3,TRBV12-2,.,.,TGTGCAAGTCGCTTTTCCACGGGGATCGGCACAGATACGCAGTATTTT,CASRFSTGIGTDTQYF
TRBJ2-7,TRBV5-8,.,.,TGTGCCAGCAGCTTGGGGAGGGGCGGCGAGCAGTACTTC,CASSLGRGGEQYF
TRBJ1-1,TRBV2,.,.,TGTGCCAGCATCGAACAGGGTCGGAGCACTGAAGCTTTCTTT,CASIEQGRSTEAFF
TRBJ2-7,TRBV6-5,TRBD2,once,TGTGCCAGCAGTTGGACTAGCGGGGCGTATATTTACGAGCAGTACTTC,CASSWTSGAYIYEQYF
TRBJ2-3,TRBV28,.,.,TGTGCCAGCAGGTCACCGGGCCAAGGAACAGATACGCAGTATTTT,CASRSPGQGTDTQYF
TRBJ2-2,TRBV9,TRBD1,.,TGTGCCAGCAGCCCCGCGGGGACAGGGCACACCGGGGAGCTGTTTTTT,CASSPAGTGHTGELFF
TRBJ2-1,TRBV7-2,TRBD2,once,TGTGCCAGCAGCGCTATCGGGACTAGCGGTACCTACAATGAGCAGTTCTTC,CASSAIGTSGTYNEQFF
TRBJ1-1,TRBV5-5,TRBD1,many,TGTGCCAGCAGCTCCCGGGAGGGGGCCCGTGTCACTGAAGCTTTCTTT,CASSSREGARVTEAFF
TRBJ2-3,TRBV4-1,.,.,TGCGCCAGCAGCCAAGTATTGCGCACAGATACGCAGTATTTT,CASSQVLRTDTQYF
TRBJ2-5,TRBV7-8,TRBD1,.,TGTGCCAGCAGCTTCGCTGGGACAGGGTGGCAAGAGACCCAGTACTTC,CASSFAGTGWQETQYF
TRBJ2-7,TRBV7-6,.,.,TGTGCCAGCAGCTCCTCGCGGGGTTCCGAGCAGTACTTC,CASSSSRGSEQYF
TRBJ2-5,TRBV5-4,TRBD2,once,TGTGCCAGCAGCTTAGGACTAGCGGGGGGACAAGAGACCCAGTACTTC,CASSLGLAGGQETQYF
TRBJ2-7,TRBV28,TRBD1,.,TGTGCCAGCAGTGACAGTACAGGGGCCGAGCAGTACTTC,CASSDSTGAEQYF
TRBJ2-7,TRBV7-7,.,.,TGTGCTAGCAGCCGGGGCCCAACCCAGGGATCCTACGAGCAGTACTTC,CASSRGPTQGSYEQYF
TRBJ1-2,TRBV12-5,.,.,TGTGCTAGTGGTTTGGTCGACAGGACCAACTATGGCTACACCTTC,CASGLVDRTNYGYTF
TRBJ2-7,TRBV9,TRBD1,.,TGTGCCAGCAGCGTAGCACAGGGGGCGCAGCAGTACTTC,CASSVAQGAQQYF
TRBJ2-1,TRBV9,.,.,TGTGCCAGCAGCGTATTACCTGACAATGAGCAGTTCTTC,CASSVLPDNEQFF
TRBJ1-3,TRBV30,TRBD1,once,TGTGCCTGGAAAAACCGGGACAGAACCTCTGGAAACACCATATATTTT,CAWKNRDRTSGNTIYF
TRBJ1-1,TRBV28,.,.,TGTGCCAGCAGTTTTAAGTGGCAAGCTTTCTTT,CASSFKWQAFF
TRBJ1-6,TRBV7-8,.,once,TGTGCCAGCAGCTTATCGCATAGAGGCTCCTATAATTCACCCCTCCACTTT,CASSLSHRGSYNSPLHF
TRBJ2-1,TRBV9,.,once,TGTGCCAGCAGCGTAGAGGCCCCCTCGGGGGACAATGAGCAGTTCTTC,CASSVEAPSGDNEQFF
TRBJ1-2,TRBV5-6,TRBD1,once,TGTGCCAGCAGCTTGGACAGGGGAAGCTATGGCTACACCTTC,CASSLDRGSYGYTF
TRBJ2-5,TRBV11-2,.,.,TGTGCCAGCAGCTCTTCATCGGGTGTGGAGACCCAGTACTTC,CASSSSSGVETQYF
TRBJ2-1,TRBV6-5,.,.,TGTGCCAGCAGCGAAACAGGCGGTGGGCAGTTCTTC,CASSETGGGQFF
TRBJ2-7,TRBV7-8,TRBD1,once,TGTGCCAGCAGCTTAGAAGCTGGACAGGGCTACGAGCAGTACTTC,CASSLEAGQGYEQYF
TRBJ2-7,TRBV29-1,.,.,TGCAGCGTTCTCAACTTCCCGAGCTCCTACGAGCAGTACTTC,CSVLNFPSSYEQYF
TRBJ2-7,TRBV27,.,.,TGTGCCAGCAGTAGTCGAGGAAACTACGAGCAGTACTTC,CASSSRGNYEQYF
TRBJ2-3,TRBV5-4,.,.,TGTGCCAGCAGCTTGGCCACGCACCGCACAGATACGCAGTATTTT,CASSLATHRTDTQYF
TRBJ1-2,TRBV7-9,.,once,TGTGCCAGCAGCTCGGACTTCCCTTATGGCTACACCTTC,CASSSDFPYGYTF
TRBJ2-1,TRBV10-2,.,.,TGCGCCAGCTGCCCGACTTGGGCGGGGAATGAGCAGTTCTTC,CASCPTWAGNEQFF
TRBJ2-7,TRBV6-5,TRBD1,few,TGTGCCAGCAGGGCAGGGGGCTCCTACGAGCAGTACTTC,CASRAGGSYEQYF
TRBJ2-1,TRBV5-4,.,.,TGTGCCAGCAGGTGGGGGAATGAGCAGTTCTTC,CASRWGNEQFF
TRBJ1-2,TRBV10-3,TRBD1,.,TGTGCCATCACCGGGACAGGACTTTCTAAGTCGACGCGGGGGAGCTACACCTTC,CAITGTGLSKSTRGSYTF
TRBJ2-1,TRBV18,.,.,TGTGCCAGCTCACCACTGTCGAGCTCCTACAATGAGCAGTTCTTC,CASSPLSSSYNEQFF
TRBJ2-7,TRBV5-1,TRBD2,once,TGCGCCAGCAGCTTTGTAGCGGGAATCAGCTACGAGCAGTACTTC,CASSFVAGISYEQYF
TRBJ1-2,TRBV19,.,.,TGTGCCAGTACCCATACTGCGACAGCAGGTGGTGGCTACACCTTC,CASTHTATAGGGYTF
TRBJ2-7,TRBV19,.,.,TGTGCCAGTAGTCCGGGGGACCAGAACGAGCAGTACTTC,CASSPGDQNEQYF
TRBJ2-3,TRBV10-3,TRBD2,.,TGTGCCATCAGTGATCTAGCGGGGGGGGCCACAGATACGCAGTATTTT,CAISDLAGGATDTQYF
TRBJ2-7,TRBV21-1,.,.,TGTGCCAGCCTTTACGCCAGGGTAGGATTAGGCTACGAGCAGTACTTC,CASLYARVGLGYEQYF
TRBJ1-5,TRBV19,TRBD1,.,TGTGCCAGTGGGACCGGGACAGGGGGTAATAGCAATCAGCCCCAGCATTTT,CASGTGTGGNSNQPQHF
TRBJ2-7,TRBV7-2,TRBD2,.,TGTGCCAGCAGCTTAGTATCCCTAGCGGGAAGTGATTACGAGCAGTACTTC,CASSLVSLAGSDYEQYF
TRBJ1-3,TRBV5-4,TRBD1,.,TGTGCCAGCAGCCAGCAGGGGACAGTCTCTGGAAACACCATATATTTT,CASSQQGTVSGNTIYF
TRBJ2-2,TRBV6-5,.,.,TGTGCCAGCAGTCAACAGGGTGTCGGAACCGGGGAGCTGTTTTTT,CASSQQGVGTGELFF
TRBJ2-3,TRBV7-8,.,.,TGTGCCAGCAGCTTTACGGCTAGTGGGGGGCCGACTAGCACAGATACGCAGTATTTT,CASSFTASGGPTSTDTQYF